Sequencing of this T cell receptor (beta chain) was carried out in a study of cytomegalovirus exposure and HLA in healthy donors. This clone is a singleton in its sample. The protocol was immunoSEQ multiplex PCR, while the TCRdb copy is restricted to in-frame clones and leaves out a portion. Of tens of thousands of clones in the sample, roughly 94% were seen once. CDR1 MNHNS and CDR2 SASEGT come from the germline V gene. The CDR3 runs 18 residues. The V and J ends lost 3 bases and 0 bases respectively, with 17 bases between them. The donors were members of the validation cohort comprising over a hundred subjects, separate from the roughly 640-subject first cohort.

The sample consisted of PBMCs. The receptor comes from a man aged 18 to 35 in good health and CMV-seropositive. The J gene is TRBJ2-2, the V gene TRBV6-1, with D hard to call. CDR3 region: CASSEKNPASANTGELFF. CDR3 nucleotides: TGTGCCAGCAGTGAGAAAAACCCCGCGTCTGCGAACACCGGGGAGCTGTTTTTT.